This is a list of T cell receptor beta chains from one sample in a study of blood T cell repertoires in COVID-19. Produced via immunoSEQ multiplex PCR; TCRdb's table is partial and in-frame only. This table has more than 200,000 clones, approximately 82% appearing once. The sequenced sample was peripheral blood. These receptor sequences come from a middle-aged man with active or convalescent COVID-19. The CDR3 runs from the conserved cysteine through the conserved F or W. Size is stated for part of the rows, as once, few or many counts, or as a class when the clone is expanded.

>TRBV7-9|TRBJ2-7|NA
CASSWGLAGSSYEQYF
>TRBV4-1|TRBJ1-1|NA
CASSQGLRMNTEAFF
>TRBV6-6|TRBJ1-2|NA
CASSPTRSYGYTF
>TRBV19|TRBJ1-1|many
CASSVPGARGTEAFF
>TRBV11-2|TRBJ2-7|NA
CASSLGTGGTEQYF
>TRBV6-9|TRBJ1-1|NA
CASSYGRGQTNTEAFF
>TRBV29-1|TRBJ2-7|NA
CSVAGNSYEQYF
>TRBV30|TRBJ2-7|many
CAWKNPLGRPGRVYEQYF
>TRBV27|TRBJ1-4|NA
CASSLDQEGLRLFF
>TRBV27|TRBJ1-1|NA
CASSQSTGPAFF
>TRBV6-4|TRBJ1-2|few
CASSETRNYGYTF
>TRBV21-1|TRBJ2-2|NA
CASSKNGGTQGGELFF
>TRBV6-2/TRBV6-3|TRBJ2-1|NA
CASSLGLAGYNEQFF
>TRBV5-4|TRBJ1-2|NA
CASKRDYRDREGYTF
>TRBV29-1|TRBJ2-3|NA
CSVARLAGRGTDTQYF
>TRBV29-1|TRBJ1-2|NA
CSVEKGGVGYTF
>TRBV6-5|TRBJ1-1|NA
CASSQMNTEAFF
>TRBV5-4|TRBJ1-2|NA
CASSLGARVDGGYTF
>TRBV27|TRBJ2-2|few
CASSVPPGQGVTGELFF
>TRBV6-5|TRBJ2-5|NA
CASLGGTGETQYF
>TRBV7-9|TRBJ2-2|NA
CASSPGQGNTGELFF
>TRBV4-1|TRBJ2-4|NA
CASSQGTSGVLAKNIQYF
>TRBV27|TRBJ2-2|NA
CASRYTGVDTGELFF
>TRBV4-2|TRBJ1-5|NA
CASSQESNQPQHF
>TRBV5-1|TRBJ2-7|NA
CASSPFWDTSYEQYF
>TRBV29-1|TRBJ1-1|once
CSSDRGRTEAFF
>TRBV27|TRBJ1-1|NA
CASSRAGGGTEAFF
>TRBV11-2|TRBJ2-7|NA
CASSLLSSYEQYF
>TRBV2|TRBJ1-2|few
CASLLGQGDGYTF
>TRBV7-9|TRBJ1-1|few
CASSGGSQIAEAFF
>TRBV7-9|TRBJ1-2|NA
CASSLDRGNYGYTF
>TRBV6-2/TRBV6-3|TRBJ2-1|NA
CASSSGGTQEEQFF
>TRBV27|TRBJ2-1|NA
CASSSDSSYNEQFF
>TRBV7-9|TRBJ2-6|once
CASSLAWTAADSGANVLTF
>TRBV27|TRBJ1-1|NA
CASSLSSLDSTTEAFF
>TRBV19|TRBJ1-1|NA
CASSLFPGQLSFEAFF
>TRBV14|TRBJ1-2|NA
CASSQDERGHGNGYTF
>TRBV9|TRBJ2-7|NA
CASRGQESYEQYF
>TRBV10-3|TRBJ2-7|NA
CAISVGQGYEQYF
>TRBV7-2|TRBJ1-2|few
CASSLDRGQGGYTF
>TRBV18|TRBJ2-7|NA
CASSQAGWSYEQYF
>TRBV10-1|TRBJ1-6|NA
CASTIASMRSSIHF